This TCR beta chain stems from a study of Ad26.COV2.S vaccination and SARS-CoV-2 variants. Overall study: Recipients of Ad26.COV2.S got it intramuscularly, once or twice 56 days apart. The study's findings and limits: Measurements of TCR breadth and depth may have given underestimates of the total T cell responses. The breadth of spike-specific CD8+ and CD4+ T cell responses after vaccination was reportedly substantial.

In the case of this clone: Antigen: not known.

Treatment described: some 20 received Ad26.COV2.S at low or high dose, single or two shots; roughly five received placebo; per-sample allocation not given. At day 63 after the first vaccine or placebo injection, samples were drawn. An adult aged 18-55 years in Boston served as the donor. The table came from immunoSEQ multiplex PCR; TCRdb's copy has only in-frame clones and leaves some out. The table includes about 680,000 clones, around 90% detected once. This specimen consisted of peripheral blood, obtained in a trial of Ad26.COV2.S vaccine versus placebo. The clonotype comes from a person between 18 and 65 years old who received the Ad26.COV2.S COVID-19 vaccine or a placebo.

This CDR3 reads CASSLRQYTDTQYF. The CDR3 DNA follows: TGCGCCAGCAGCTTGCGACAGTACACAGATACGCAGTATTTT. The chain is built from TRBV5-1 and TRBJ2-3; possibly TRBD1 for D (5 bases). This CDR3 has 14 residues. V was clipped by 1 base and J by 2 bases, with 8 bases between them. Germline V gene sequence: CDR1 SGHRS, CDR2 YFSETQ.